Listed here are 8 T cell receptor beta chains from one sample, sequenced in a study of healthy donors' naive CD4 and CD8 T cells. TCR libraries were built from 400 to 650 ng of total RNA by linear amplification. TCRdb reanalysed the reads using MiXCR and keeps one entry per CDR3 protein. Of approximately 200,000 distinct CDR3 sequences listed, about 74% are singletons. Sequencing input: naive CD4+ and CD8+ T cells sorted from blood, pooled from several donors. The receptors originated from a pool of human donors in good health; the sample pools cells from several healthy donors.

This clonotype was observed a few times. This chain's CDR3 is CSVGTLKNEAFF. The DNA of the CDR3 is TGCAGCGTTGGGACGCTCAAGAATGAAGCTTTCTTT. The V gene is TRBV29-1, the J gene TRBJ1-1; D is uncertain. Trimming pared 4 bases from V and 7 bases from J, leaving 13 bases between. Germline V gives CDR1 SQVTM, CDR2 ANQGSEA. This CDR3 contains 12 residues.

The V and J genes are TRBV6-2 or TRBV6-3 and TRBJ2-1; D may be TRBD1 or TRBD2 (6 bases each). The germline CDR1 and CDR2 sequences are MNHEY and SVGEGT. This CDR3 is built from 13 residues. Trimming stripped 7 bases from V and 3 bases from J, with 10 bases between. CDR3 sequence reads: CASIGGGYNEQFF. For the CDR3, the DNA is TGTGCCAGCATAGGAGGGGGCTACAATGAGCAGTTCTTC.

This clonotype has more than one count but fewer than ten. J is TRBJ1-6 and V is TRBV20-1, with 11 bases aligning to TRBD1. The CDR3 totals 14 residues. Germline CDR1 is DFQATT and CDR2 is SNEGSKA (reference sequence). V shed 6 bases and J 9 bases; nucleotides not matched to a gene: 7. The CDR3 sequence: CSASRTGGPSPLHF. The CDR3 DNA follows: TGCAGTGCGAGCCGGACAGGGGGCCCTTCACCCCTCCACTTT.

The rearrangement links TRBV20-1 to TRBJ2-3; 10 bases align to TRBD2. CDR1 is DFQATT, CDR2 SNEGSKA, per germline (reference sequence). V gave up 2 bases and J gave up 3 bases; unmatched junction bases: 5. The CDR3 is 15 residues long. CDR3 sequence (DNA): TGCAGTGCTAGACCGACTAGCGGGCTAACAGATACGCAGTATTTT. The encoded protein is CSARPTSGLTDTQYF.

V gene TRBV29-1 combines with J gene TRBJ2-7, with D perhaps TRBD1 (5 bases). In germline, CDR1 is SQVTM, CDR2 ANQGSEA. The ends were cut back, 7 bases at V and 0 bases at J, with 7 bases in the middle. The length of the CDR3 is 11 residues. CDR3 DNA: TGCAGCGCGACAGTCTCCTACGAGCAGTACTTC. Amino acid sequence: CSATVSYEQYF.

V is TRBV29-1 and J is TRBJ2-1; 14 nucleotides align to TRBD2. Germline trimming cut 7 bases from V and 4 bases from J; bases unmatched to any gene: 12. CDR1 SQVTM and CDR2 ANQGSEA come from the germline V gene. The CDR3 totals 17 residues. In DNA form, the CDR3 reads TGCAGCGCCACCGGACTAGCGGGAGGAAATAGTTACAATGAGCAGTTCTTC. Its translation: CSATGLAGGNSYNEQFF.

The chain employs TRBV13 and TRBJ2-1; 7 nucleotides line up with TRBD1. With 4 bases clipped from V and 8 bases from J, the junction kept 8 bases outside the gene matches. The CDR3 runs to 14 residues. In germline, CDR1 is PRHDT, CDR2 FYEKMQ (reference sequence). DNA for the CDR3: TGTGCCAGCAGCTCCCGCAGACAGGGCCATGAGCAGTTCTTC. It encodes CASSSRRQGHEQFF.

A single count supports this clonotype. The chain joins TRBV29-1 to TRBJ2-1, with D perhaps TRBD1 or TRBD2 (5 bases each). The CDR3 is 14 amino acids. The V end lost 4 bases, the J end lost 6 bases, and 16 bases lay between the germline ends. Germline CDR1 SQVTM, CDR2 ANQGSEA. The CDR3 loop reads CSVALAIGANEQFF. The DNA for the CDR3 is TGCAGCGTTGCATTAGCGATTGGGGCCAATGAGCAGTTCTTC.